This T cell receptor (beta chain) was recovered during a study of T cells in Graves' hyperthyroidism and ophthalmopathy. This clonotype was detected ten times or more. Its antigen is as yet unknown. Over 18 months, lack of ophthalmopathy progression marked Graves' hyperthyroidism as stable. It was RNA transcripts that yielded the amplified TCR beta CDR3 regions. When the TCR CDR3 underwent first-round RT-PCR, the HTBI primer set was used. One entry per CDR3 protein, called by TCRdb with MiXCR from the multiplex PCR reads. The sample carries about 540,000 distinct CDR3 sequences, 35% to 55% recorded once. Notes on the study in general: The authors' 13 V-J model separated ophthalmopathy from stable hyperthyroidism.

The CDR3 covers 18 residues. The ends were cut back, 0 bases at V and 4 bases at J, with 21 bases in the middle. Germline-derived CDR1 and CDR2 are KGHDR and SFDVKD. The clonotype originates from a young woman with Graves' hyperthyroidism. The gene calls are TRBV24-1 and TRBJ2-7, with D perhaps TRBD1 (5 bases). The sample comprised peripheral blood or thyroid tissue (not recorded which). The CDR3 spells CATSDLPRPQDSWYEQYF. Written as DNA, the CDR3 is TGTGCCACCAGTGATTTGCCAAGACCCCAAGACAGTTGGTACGAGCAGTACTTC.